These T cell receptor beta chains were read from a single sample in a study of CD8+ T cells in alopecia areata. This table comes from immunoSEQ multiplex PCR, and its TCRdb copy is limited to in-frame clones, with some not included. The data contain some 80,000 clones, approximately 72% of them singletons. This specimen consisted of CD8+ T cells sorted from blood, obtained at week 24, from a patient treated with tofacitinib. These receptors originate from a human donor with alopecia areata. Both conserved end residues are part of each CDR3. The D gene is left open where the match is weak. Rows give clone size only sometimes, using once, few, many, or a class for an expanded clone.

CDR3nt: TGCGCCAGCAGCTCCGGACCGATGAACACTGAAGCTTTCTTT; CDR3aa: CASSSGPMNTEAFF; abundance: once; d_gene: NA; j_gene: TRBJ1-1; v_gene: TRBV5-1
CDR3nt: TGTGCCAGCAGCTTGGTCGGGGCAAACTATGGCTACACCTTC; CDR3aa: CASSLVGANYGYTF; abundance: NA; d_gene: NA; j_gene: TRBJ1-2; v_gene: TRBV7-9
CDR3nt: TGCGCCAGCAGCCAAGATCTGGACTACGGCTACACCTTC; CDR3aa: CASSQDLDYGYTF; abundance: NA; d_gene: NA; j_gene: TRBJ1-2; v_gene: TRBV4-1
CDR3nt: TGTGCCAGCTCACCTGACGGTTCCTACGAGCAGTACTTC; CDR3aa: CASSPDGSYEQYF; abundance: NA; d_gene: NA; j_gene: TRBJ2-7; v_gene: TRBV18
CDR3nt: TGCGCCAGCAGCCAGAGGCCTGGTAATAGCAATCAGCCCCAGCATTTT; CDR3aa: CASSQRPGNSNQPQHF; abundance: NA; d_gene: NA; j_gene: TRBJ1-5; v_gene: TRBV4-1
CDR3nt: TGCGCCAGCAGCCTAGGCGAGGTTGGCTACACCTTC; CDR3aa: CASSLGEVGYTF; abundance: NA; d_gene: NA; j_gene: TRBJ1-2; v_gene: TRBV4-3
CDR3nt: TGCGCCAGCAGCCAAGATAGTTGGCAGATCTACGAGCAGTACTTC; CDR3aa: CASSQDSWQIYEQYF; abundance: NA; d_gene: NA; j_gene: TRBJ2-7; v_gene: TRBV4-1
CDR3nt: TGTGCCAGTAGCCCTTGGACAGGCAATCAGCCCCAGCATTTT; CDR3aa: CASSPWTGNQPQHF; abundance: few; d_gene: NA; j_gene: TRBJ1-5; v_gene: TRBV19
CDR3nt: TGTGCCTGGAGAGCGGACGGGAGCACTGAAGCTTTCTTT; CDR3aa: CAWRADGSTEAFF; abundance: NA; d_gene: NA; j_gene: TRBJ1-1; v_gene: TRBV30
CDR3nt: TGTGCCAGCAGCATGAACACTGAAGCTTTCTTT; CDR3aa: CASSMNTEAFF; abundance: NA; d_gene: NA; j_gene: TRBJ1-1; v_gene: TRBV28
CDR3nt: TGTGCCAGCAGTTCCGCCCTAGGGAGGACAGTGGACTATGGCTACACCTTC; CDR3aa: CASSSALGRTVDYGYTF; abundance: NA; d_gene: NA; j_gene: TRBJ1-2; v_gene: TRBV27
CDR3nt: TGTGCCAGCAGCACTCTCAGGGATGCGGGGAACACTGAAGCTTTCTTT; CDR3aa: CASSTLRDAGNTEAFF; abundance: NA; d_gene: NA; j_gene: TRBJ1-1; v_gene: TRBV2
CDR3nt: TGCAGCGTCGCCGGGACAGGGGAGGGCGGCTACACCTTC; CDR3aa: CSVAGTGEGGYTF; abundance: NA; d_gene: TRBD1; j_gene: TRBJ1-2; v_gene: TRBV29-1
CDR3nt: TGCAGCTTTTGGCTTCCATCGGGGACTGAAGCTTTCTTT; CDR3aa: CSFWLPSGTEAFF; abundance: once; d_gene: NA; j_gene: TRBJ1-1; v_gene: TRBV29-1
CDR3nt: TGTGCCAGCATCCCTTCAGGTGGGCACCAAGAGACCCAGTACTTC; CDR3aa: CASIPSGGHQETQYF; abundance: NA; d_gene: NA; j_gene: TRBJ2-5; v_gene: TRBV6-5
CDR3nt: TGTGCCAGTAGCGTAGCTTACGGGGATCCCAACTATGGCTACACCTTC; CDR3aa: CASSVAYGDPNYGYTF; abundance: NA; d_gene: NA; j_gene: TRBJ1-2; v_gene: TRBV9
CDR3nt: TGTGCCAGCAGCGTAGCGGGGACAGAAGAGACCCAGTACTTC; CDR3aa: CASSVAGTEETQYF; abundance: NA; d_gene: TRBD1; j_gene: TRBJ2-5; v_gene: TRBV9
CDR3nt: TGTGCCAGCAGCCAAAAGTTGGTCGGCAGGGGAAACACTGAAGCTTTCTTT; CDR3aa: CASSQKLVGRGNTEAFF; abundance: NA; d_gene: NA; j_gene: TRBJ1-1; v_gene: TRBV7-8
CDR3nt: TGTGCCAGCAGTTTATCGGTTGGCGCTAATCACGAGCAGTACTTC; CDR3aa: CASSLSVGANHEQYF; abundance: few; d_gene: NA; j_gene: TRBJ2-7; v_gene: TRBV27
CDR3nt: TGTGCCAGCAGGACAGGGAGTCCCCTTAACTATGGCTACACCTTC; CDR3aa: CASRTGSPLNYGYTF; abundance: NA; d_gene: TRBD1; j_gene: TRBJ1-2; v_gene: TRBV27
CDR3nt: TGCGCCAGCAGCCAAGACAGGACGCTTTACGAGCAGTACTTC; CDR3aa: CASSQDRTLYEQYF; abundance: NA; d_gene: NA; j_gene: TRBJ2-7; v_gene: TRBV4-3
CDR3nt: TGTGCCTGGAGTGTACGGGGGGAAGAGACCCAGTACTTC; CDR3aa: CAWSVRGEETQYF; abundance: NA; d_gene: TRBD2; j_gene: TRBJ2-5; v_gene: TRBV30
CDR3nt: TGCGCCAGCAGCCAAGCCTCAGGGAACACTGAAGCTTTCTTT; CDR3aa: CASSQASGNTEAFF; abundance: few; d_gene: NA; j_gene: TRBJ1-1; v_gene: TRBV4-3
CDR3nt: TGTGCCACCAGCAGAGCCACCTCTGGGGCCAACGTCCTGACTTTC; CDR3aa: CATSRATSGANVLTF; abundance: NA; d_gene: NA; j_gene: TRBJ2-6; v_gene: TRBV15
CDR3nt: TGTGCCAGCAGTACGGAAGAGGGGAATCAGCCCCAGCATTTT; CDR3aa: CASSTEEGNQPQHF; abundance: NA; d_gene: NA; j_gene: TRBJ1-5; v_gene: TRBV6-1
CDR3nt: TGCGCCAGCAGCCAAGATCCAGCCCCCCCTTATGGCTACACCTTC; CDR3aa: CASSQDPAPPYGYTF; abundance: few; d_gene: NA; j_gene: TRBJ1-2; v_gene: TRBV4-1
CDR3nt: TGTGCCAGCAGTAAACTTACAGGGATGGCTAACTATGGCTACACCTTC; CDR3aa: CASSKLTGMANYGYTF; abundance: NA; d_gene: NA; j_gene: TRBJ1-2; v_gene: TRBV27
CDR3nt: TGTGCCATAATGGACGGGGACACTGAAGCTTTCTTT; CDR3aa: CAIMDGDTEAFF; abundance: few; d_gene: NA; j_gene: TRBJ1-1; v_gene: TRBV19
CDR3nt: TGTGCCAGCATGACAGGGGGAAGCAATGAGCAGTTCTTC; CDR3aa: CASMTGGSNEQFF; abundance: NA; d_gene: TRBD1; j_gene: TRBJ2-1; v_gene: TRBV6-5
CDR3nt: TGTGCCAGCAGCGTCCCGGGACAGGAGCAGTTCTTC; CDR3aa: CASSVPGQEQFF; abundance: once; d_gene: TRBD1; j_gene: TRBJ2-1; v_gene: TRBV7-9
CDR3nt: TGTGCCAGCAGCCGGGACCTGTACCAAGAGACCCAGTACTTC; CDR3aa: CASSRDLYQETQYF; abundance: NA; d_gene: NA; j_gene: TRBJ2-5; v_gene: TRBV7-8
CDR3nt: TGCGCCAGCAGCCAAAATCCGACAGGGAACCAAGAGACCCAGTACTTC; CDR3aa: CASSQNPTGNQETQYF; abundance: NA; d_gene: TRBD1; j_gene: TRBJ2-5; v_gene: TRBV4-1
CDR3nt: TGTGCCAGCAGTTTATCACTAGTTATCTACAATGAGCAGTTCTTC; CDR3aa: CASSLSLVIYNEQFF; abundance: NA; d_gene: NA; j_gene: TRBJ2-1; v_gene: TRBV27
CDR3nt: TGCGCCAGCAGCCAAGAGCCTAGCGGGGGGGCCCATGAGCAGTTCTTC; CDR3aa: CASSQEPSGGAHEQFF; abundance: many; d_gene: TRBD2; j_gene: TRBJ2-1; v_gene: TRBV4-3
CDR3nt: TGTGCCAGCAGTTCAACCCACCGTGGCTGGGGGGAGACCCAGTACTTC; CDR3aa: CASSSTHRGWGETQYF; abundance: NA; d_gene: NA; j_gene: TRBJ2-5; v_gene: TRBV5-6
CDR3nt: TGTGCCAGCAGTTACGTTGGCGGGAGGGGGGATGAGCAGTTCTTC; CDR3aa: CASSYVGGRGDEQFF; abundance: NA; d_gene: TRBD2; j_gene: TRBJ2-1; v_gene: TRBV6-5
CDR3nt: TGCGCCAGCAGCCAAGATCGGCTAGAACCGCCGTACAATGAGCAGTTCTTC; CDR3aa: CASSQDRLEPPYNEQFF; abundance: few; d_gene: NA; j_gene: TRBJ2-1; v_gene: TRBV4-1
CDR3nt: TGTGCCAGCAGCTTATTCCCGGACAGGATTCGGGAGCAGTACTTC; CDR3aa: CASSLFPDRIREQYF; abundance: NA; d_gene: TRBD1; j_gene: TRBJ2-7; v_gene: TRBV7-6
CDR3nt: TGCGCCAGCAGCCAATCCGAGGCGATGAACACTGAAGCTTTCTTT; CDR3aa: CASSQSEAMNTEAFF; abundance: once; d_gene: NA; j_gene: TRBJ1-1; v_gene: TRBV4-1
CDR3nt: TGTGCCAGCAGCCGCCCGAGAGGAGCGGGGGAGACCCAGTACTTC; CDR3aa: CASSRPRGAGETQYF; abundance: NA; d_gene: TRBD2; j_gene: TRBJ2-5; v_gene: TRBV7-6
CDR3nt: TGTGCCAGCAGCTTTGGCGGGGGGGCCCAAGAGACCCAGTACTTC; CDR3aa: CASSFGGGAQETQYF; abundance: NA; d_gene: TRBD2; j_gene: TRBJ2-5; v_gene: TRBV11-2
CDR3nt: TGTGCCAGCAGTTATGGGCAGCACTACGAGCAGTACTTC; CDR3aa: CASSYGQHYEQYF; abundance: NA; d_gene: NA; j_gene: TRBJ2-7; v_gene: TRBV10-3
CDR3nt: TGTGCCAGCAGCGCTCGACTAGCGGGCGATACGCAGTATTTT; CDR3aa: CASSARLAGDTQYF; abundance: NA; d_gene: TRBD2; j_gene: TRBJ2-3; v_gene: TRBV9